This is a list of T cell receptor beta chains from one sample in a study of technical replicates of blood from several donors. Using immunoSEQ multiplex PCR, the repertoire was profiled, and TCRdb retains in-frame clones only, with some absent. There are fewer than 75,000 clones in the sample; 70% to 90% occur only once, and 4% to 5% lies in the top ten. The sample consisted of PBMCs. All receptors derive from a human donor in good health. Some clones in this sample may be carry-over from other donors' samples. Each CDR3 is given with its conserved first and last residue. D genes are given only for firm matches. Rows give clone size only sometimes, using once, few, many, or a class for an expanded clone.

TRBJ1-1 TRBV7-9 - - CASSLGPPRTELNTEAFF TGTGCCAGCAGCTTAGGTCCCCCGCGGACAGAATTGAACACTGAAGCTTTCTTT
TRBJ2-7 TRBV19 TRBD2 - CASSSGRAPLKQYF TGTGCCAGTAGTAGCGGGAGGGCCCCTCTTAAGCAGTACTTC
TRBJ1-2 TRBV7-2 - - CASSLDSSPNYGYTF TGTGCCAGCAGCTTAGATAGCAGCCCCAACTATGGCTACACCTTC
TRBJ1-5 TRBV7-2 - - CASSLFRGEQPQHF TGTGCCAGCAGCTTATTCCGAGGAGAGCAGCCCCAGCATTTT
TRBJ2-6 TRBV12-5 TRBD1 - CASGLQSDRVDPGANVLTF TGTGCTAGTGGTTTGCAGTCGGACAGGGTTGACCCTGGGGCCAACGTCCTGACTTTC
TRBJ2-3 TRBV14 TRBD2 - CASSPGGGRTQYF TGTGCCAGCAGCCCGGGGGGGGGACGTACGCAGTATTTT
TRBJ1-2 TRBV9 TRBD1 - CASSQQGAGYGYTF TGTGCCAGCAGTCAACAGGGGGCAGGCTATGGCTACACCTTC
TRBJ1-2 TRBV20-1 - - CSASGAKDDTF TGCAGTGCTAGTGGGGCCAAGGACGACACCTTC
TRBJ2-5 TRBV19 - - CASRSGPQAETQYF TGTGCCAGTAGGTCAGGGCCCCAAGCAGAGACCCAGTACTTC
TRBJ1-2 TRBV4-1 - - CASSQEGWSGYGYTF TGCGCCAGCAGCCAGGAGGGGTGGTCGGGGTATGGCTACACCTTC
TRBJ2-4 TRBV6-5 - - CASSYSTSQGIQYF TGTGCCAGCAGTTACTCAACTAGCCAGGGCATTCAGTACTTC
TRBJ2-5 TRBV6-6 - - CASSYARGETQYF TGTGCCAGCAGTTACGCCAGGGGAGAGACCCAGTACTTC
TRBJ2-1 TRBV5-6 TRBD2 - CASSEGLAGASYNEQFF TGTGCCAGCAGCGAGGGACTAGCGGGGGCGAGCTACAATGAGCAGTTCTTC
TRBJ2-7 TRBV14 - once CASSQGVLRGGSYEQYF TGTGCCAGCAGCCAAGGAGTCCTTAGAGGGGGCTCCTACGAGCAGTACTTC
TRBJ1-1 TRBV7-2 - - CASSTRGLTEAFF TGTGCCAGCAGTACCCGCGGCCTGACTGAAGCTTTCTTT
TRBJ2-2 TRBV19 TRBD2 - CASRDTSGRNTGELFF TGTGCCAGTAGGGACACTAGCGGAAGAAACACCGGGGAGCTGTTTTTT
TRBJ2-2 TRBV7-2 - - CASSLLQATGELFF TGTGCCAGCAGCTTACTACAGGCGACCGGGGAGCTGTTTTTT